This T cell receptor (beta chain) was identified during a study of blood T cell repertoires in COVID-19 (dated by TCRdb to 2018 to 2020). For the wider study: The collaborator samples originated in the United States, Italy and Spain and spanned the acute and convalescent phases of COVID-19. The material from the prospective study consisted of cDNA or gDNA derived from T cells, B-cell-depleted T cells, or PBMCs. Subjects who had been exposed to COVID-19, were actively infected with it, or had recovered from it provided the deeply sampled blood TCRbeta repertoires that made up the dataset. The repertoires were released in a freely available public database meant as a resource for research on the immune response to SARS-CoV-2. The samples were drawn from two sources: the first 160 participants of the ongoing ImmuneRACE study, and 1,000 to 1,500 subjects contributed by 6 global collaborators. A de-identified subject ID, COVID-19 status, age in years and sex were almost always included in the sample metadata. HLA class I and class II types, where available, came from metadata supplied by the sample provider rather than from assay-based typing.

TCRbeta CDR3 regions were amplified from genomic DNA using the immunoSEQ Assay, a bias-controlled multiplex PCR. Under the source paper's analysis protocol: Within the assay, amplification of reference gene primers was used to estimate how many nucleated cells each sample contained. To quantify the absolute abundance of each unique TCRbeta CDR3 rearrangement, sequence reads were collapsed and filtered. Productive Simpson clonality was computed per sample as the square root of Simpson's diversity index over productive rearrangements. TCRdb re-hosts the immuneACCESS table, in-frame sequences only. Its copies lack some clones; in the studies checked, an unresolved V gene accounts for under half of them, and the cause for the rest is not known. V, J and clone size are those of that table, while D and trimming were read from the DNA. Counted in this sample were 88,000 or so clones; around 86% of them appeared once. Roughly 4% of the sample lies in the top ten.

The research as a whole found: The quantity of clinical and demographic metadata differed by source and by participant and was supplied without curation.

The collaborating institutions used their own protocols to collect whole blood in K2EDTA tubes. For TCRbeta analysis, collaborators shipped samples in one of three forms: frozen whole blood, isolated PBMCs, or DNA extracted from either of those sample types. Details on this clone: This receptor's antigen is unknown. No per-base quality is available; no much larger clone lies one base away.

Sequenced sample: peripheral blood. The TCR sequence derives from a man in his fifties or sixties with acute or convalescent COVID-19.

This receptor carries the CDR3 CAINSGSNQPQHF. In nucleotides, the sequence is TGTGCCATCAATAGCGGCAGCAATCAGCCCCAGCATTTT. The chain is made from TRBV10-3 and TRBJ1-5, with the D gene uncertain. CDR1 and CDR2 were assigned from the germline V gene as ENHRY and SYGVKD. V is clipped by 7 bases and J by 1 base, and the sequence between their germline boundaries is 8 bases long. The CDR3 has 13 amino acids, counting the end cysteine and phenylalanine. The kept DNA is CDR3 alone, 39 bases in frame from the first base.